The clone carrying this T cell receptor (beta chain) is deemed medium-sized by its frequency. Its target is unknown. The entry originates in a study of synovial regulatory T cells in juvenile arthritis. Overall study: Over five patients were on methotrexate and a few were untreated.

Study results and caveats: Synovial Teff and blood CPL repertoires partially overlapped with iaTreg TCR repertoires, which were largely patient-private. CDR3 overlap with synovial Tregs was higher for iaTregs than other blood Tregs.

CDR1 and CDR2 (germline): MNHNS, SASEGT. The CDR3 consists of 14 residues. A DNA sequence was not provided. The table came from immunoSEQ multiplex PCR; TCRdb's copy has only in-frame clones and leaves some out. This sample's table has about 2,500 clones. The synovial samples were synovial fluid, paired with peripheral blood from each active arthritis patient. Synovial Tregs were as TSDR-demethylated as blood and healthy-donor Tregs. The rearrangement joins TRBV6-1 to TRBJ1-6; TCRdb's D call of TRBD1 is untestable without DNA. The sequenced sample was Treg cells from the synovium. This clonotype originated in a donor aged 2-29 years with juvenile idiopathic arthritis. The CDR3 loop is CASSEAEGHSPLHF.